This T cell receptor (beta chain) is from a study of T cells after yellow fever vaccination. Overall study findings and caveats: Repertoires sorted by FACS could include abundant clonotypes that are contaminants from the bulk population.

It was through 5'RACE template switching that TCR cDNA was made, with a universal primer site and UMIs added. Each CDR3 protein gets one entry after TCRdb re-called the 5' RACE reads with MiXCR. The profile shows about 340,000 distinct CDR3 sequences, approximately 12% of them singletons. This clonotype showed up just a few times. Its target is unknown. The CDR3 is 13 residues long. Deletions cut 4 bases from V and 1 base from J, with 8 bases between. Germline V gives CDR1 SGHDT, CDR2 YYEEEE. The chain has TRBV5-6 and TRBJ1-1; no clear D. The sequence came from a young man who received the YFV17D yellow fever vaccine. Sample: CD4+ T cells sorted from PBMCs, taken 15 days after the yellow fever booster vaccination. CDR3 bases: TGTGCCAGCAGCATCCGACAGAACACTGAAGCTTTCTTT. It codes for CASSIRQNTEAFF.